Listed below are T cell receptor beta chains from one sample, sequenced in a study of blood T cell repertoires in COVID-19. Method: immunoSEQ multiplex PCR; TCRdb's copy keeps in-frame clones and lacks some. The sample holds around 260,000 clones, roughly 86% seen once. The sample was peripheral blood. These receptors were obtained from a woman aged 45-60 years with acute or convalescent COVID-19. Each CDR3 is given with its conserved first and last residue. The D gene is left open where the match is weak. Clone size is given for some rows only: seen once, a few or many times, or a class if the clone is expanded.

TRBJ2-1 . . TRBV5-4 CASSSYLSNNEQFF TGTGCCAGCAGCTCCTACTTATCGAACAATGAGCAGTTCTTC
TRBJ2-7 . . TRBV28 CASRLTGEGYEQYF TGTGCCAGCAGATTGACAGGGGAGGGGTACGAGCAGTACTTC
TRBJ2-1 . . TRBV7-9 CASSLVLVSNEQFF TGTGCCAGCAGCTTAGTGTTAGTTTCCAATGAGCAGTTCTTC
TRBJ2-2 . TRBD1 TRBV29-1 CSVEVQTGAGELFF TGCAGCGTTGAAGTCCAGACAGGGGCCGGGGAGCTGTTTTTT
TRBJ2-7 . . TRBV7-3 CASALFGGRSDEQYF TGTGCCAGCGCCCTGTTTGGAGGGAGGAGCGACGAGCAGTACTTC
TRBJ1-1 once . TRBV19 CASSFRGMNTEAFF TGTGCCAGTAGTTTTAGGGGTATGAACACTGAAGCTTTCTTT
TRBJ1-2 . . TRBV24-1 CATSDSGGQGYGYTF TGTGCCACCAGTGATTCAGGAGGGCAGGGCTATGGCTACACCTTC
TRBJ2-6 . . TRBV27 CASSLRMRDSLSGANVLTF TGTGCCAGCAGTTTAAGGATGCGGGACAGCCTATCTGGGGCCAACGTCCTGACTTTC
TRBJ1-2 . TRBD1 TRBV29-1 CSADRANYGYTF TGCAGCGCCGACAGGGCTAACTATGGCTACACCTTC
TRBJ1-3 . . TRBV18 CASSPPRVSGNTIYF TGTGCCAGCTCACCACCGCGAGTCTCTGGAAACACCATATATTTT
TRBJ1-1 . . TRBV6-6 CASSYSGVGTEAFF TGTGCCAGCAGTTACTCAGGGGTGGGCACTGAAGCTTTCTTT
TRBJ2-7 . . TRBV19 CASSILGQTIPYEQYF TGTGCCAGTAGTATTCTGGGACAAACCATTCCCTACGAGCAGTACTTC
TRBJ2-7 . . TRBV7-3 CASSLAPGNLYEQYF TGTGCCAGCAGCCTAGCCCCAGGCAACCTCTACGAGCAGTACTTC
TRBJ1-2 once TRBD1 TRBV25-1 CASRPGTGYGYTF TGTGCCAGCAGACCCGGGACAGGCTATGGCTACACCTTC
TRBJ1-2 . . TRBV19 CASSIQGSYGYTF TGTGCCAGTAGTATACAGGGGAGCTATGGCTACACCTTC
TRBJ1-2 . TRBD1 TRBV11-2 CASSLVRTGVRYGYTF TGTGCCAGCAGCTTAGTGCGGACAGGGGTACGGTATGGCTACACCTTC
TRBJ2-1 . TRBD2 TRBV7-2 CASTKPPGLAGGEQFF TGTGCCAGCACCAAACCCCCGGGACTAGCGGGAGGTGAGCAGTTCTTC
TRBJ1-5 . . TRBV24-1 CATSDQSDSPPQHF TGTGCCACCAGTGACCAATCTGACAGTCCGCCCCAGCATTTT
TRBJ1-5 few TRBD1 TRBV19 CASSLRQGGNQPQHF TGTGCCAGTAGTCTGAGACAGGGCGGGAATCAGCCCCAGCATTTT
TRBJ2-7 . . TRBV3-1/TRBV3-2 CASSHVFPGSYEQYF TGTGCCAGCAGCCACGTTTTCCCAGGATCCTACGAGCAGTACTTC
TRBJ1-4 . . TRBV15 CATSRLEGFGTNEKLFF TGTGCCACCAGCAGGCTTGAGGGCTTCGGCACTAATGAAAAACTGTTTTTT
TRBJ1-5 . TRBD1 TRBV19 CASSMGPTGLNQPQHF TGTGCCAGTAGTATGGGGCCGACAGGGCTCAATCAGCCCCAGCATTTT
TRBJ1-2 . . TRBV4-1 CASSQTPERYYSDGYTF TGCGCCAGCAGCCAAACTCCGGAGCGGTATTATTCTGATGGCTACACCTTC
TRBJ1-4 . TRBD1 TRBV19 CASSIYGQGGEKLFF TGTGCCAGTAGTATCTACGGACAGGGCGGTGAAAAACTGTTTTTT
TRBJ2-1 . TRBD2 TRBV5-6 CASSLVSGNDEQFF TGTGCCAGCAGCTTAGTTAGCGGGAACGATGAGCAGTTCTTC
TRBJ2-7 . . TRBV4-1 CASSQGPGQSPYEQYF TGCGCCAGCAGCCAAGGACCCGGACAGAGCCCCTACGAGCAGTACTTC